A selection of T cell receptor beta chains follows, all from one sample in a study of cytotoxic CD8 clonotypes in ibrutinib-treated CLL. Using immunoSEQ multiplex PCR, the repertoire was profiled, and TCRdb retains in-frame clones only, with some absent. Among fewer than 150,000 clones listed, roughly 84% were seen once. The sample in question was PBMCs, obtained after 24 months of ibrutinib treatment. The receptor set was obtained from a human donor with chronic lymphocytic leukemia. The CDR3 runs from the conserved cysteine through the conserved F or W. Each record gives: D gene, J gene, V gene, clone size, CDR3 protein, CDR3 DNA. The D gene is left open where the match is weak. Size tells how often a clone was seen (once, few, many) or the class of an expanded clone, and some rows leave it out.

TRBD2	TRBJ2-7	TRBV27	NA	CASSGGGSYEQYF	TGTGCCAGCAGCGGGGGGGGCTCCTACGAGCAGTACTTC
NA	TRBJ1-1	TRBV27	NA	CASSRDITYPNTEAFF	TGTGCCAGCTCCCGGGACATCACATATCCGAACACTGAAGCTTTCTTT
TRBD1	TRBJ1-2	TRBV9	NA	CASSPPRGTDNYGYTF	TGTGCCAGCAGCCCACCTCGGGGGACAGATAACTATGGCTACACCTTC
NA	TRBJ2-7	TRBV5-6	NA	CASSRWGGEQYF	TGTGCCAGCAGCCGTTGGGGCGGCGAGCAGTACTTC
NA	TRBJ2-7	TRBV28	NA	CASKGDRTYEQYF	TGTGCCAGCAAGGGAGACAGAACCTACGAGCAGTACTTC
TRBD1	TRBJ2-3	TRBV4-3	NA	CASSQVWDREADTQYF	TGCGCCAGCAGCCAAGTTTGGGACAGGGAGGCAGATACGCAGTATTTT
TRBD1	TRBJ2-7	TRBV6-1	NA	CASSEAGQGLYEQYF	TGTGCCAGCAGTGAAGCGGGACAGGGGCTCTACGAGCAGTACTTC
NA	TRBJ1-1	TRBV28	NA	CASSRFRDLFSDTEAFF	TGTGCCAGCAGTAGGTTCAGGGATTTGTTTTCGGACACTGAAGCTTTCTTT
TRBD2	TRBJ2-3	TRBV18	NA	CASSPPSGGTDTQYF	TGTGCCAGCTCACCACCTAGCGGGGGCACAGATACGCAGTATTTT
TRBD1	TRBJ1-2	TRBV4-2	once	CASSQRQGSDYGYTF	TGTGCCAGCAGCCAACGACAGGGTTCGGACTATGGCTACACCTTC
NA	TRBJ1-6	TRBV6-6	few	CASKSQINSPLHF	TGTGCCAGCAAATCACAGATTAATTCACCCCTCCACTTT
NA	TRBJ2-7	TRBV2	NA	CASSPRGRRVYEQYF	TGTGCCAGCAGTCCCCGGGGGCGAAGAGTTTACGAGCAGTACTTC
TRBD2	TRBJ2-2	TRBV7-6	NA	CASSLGASGTNTGELFF	TGTGCCAGCAGCTTAGGGGCTAGCGGAACGAACACCGGGGAGCTGTTTTTT
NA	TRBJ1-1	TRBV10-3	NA	CAISGGGLGSEAFF	TGTGCCATCAGTGGTGGGGGGTTGGGTTCTGAAGCTTTCTTT
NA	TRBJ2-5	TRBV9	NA	CASSVSPLVNQETQYF	TGTGCCAGCAGCGTATCCCCACTCGTAAACCAAGAGACCCAGTACTTC
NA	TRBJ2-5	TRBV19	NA	CASHHRGGGETQYF	TGTGCCAGCCATCACAGGGGTGGAGGGGAGACCCAGTACTTC
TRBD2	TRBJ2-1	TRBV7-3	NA	CASSSRLAGKNEQFF	TGTGCCAGCAGCTCCAGACTAGCGGGGAAAAATGAGCAGTTCTTC
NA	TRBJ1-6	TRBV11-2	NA	CASSSLTGSPLHF	TGTGCCAGCAGCTCCTTGACAGGTTCACCCCTCCACTTT
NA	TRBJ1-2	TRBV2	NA	CASSEGGLGGYTF	TGTGCCAGCAGTGAGGGGGGGCTGGGCGGCTACACCTTC
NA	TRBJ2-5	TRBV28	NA	CASSPSETQYF	TGTGCCAGCAGCCCCTCAGAGACCCAGTACTTC
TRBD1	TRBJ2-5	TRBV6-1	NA	CASSEADRGGETQYF	TGTGCCAGCAGTGAAGCAGACAGGGGCGGGGAGACCCAGTACTTC
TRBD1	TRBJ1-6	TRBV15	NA	CATSSGTGGANNSPLHF	TGTGCCACCAGCAGCGGGACAGGGGGCGCGAATAATTCACCCCTCCACTTT
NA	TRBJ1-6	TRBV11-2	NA	CATKLRQGSSYNSPLHF	TGTGCCACTAAACTACGGCAGGGGAGCTCCTATAATTCACCCCTCCACTTT
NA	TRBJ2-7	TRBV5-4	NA	CASSLAGPHEQYF	TGTGCCAGCAGCTTGGCCGGGCCCCACGAGCAGTACTTC
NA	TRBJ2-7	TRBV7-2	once	CASSLVAELLSYEQYF	TGTGCCAGCAGCTTAGTGGCGGAATTATTGTCCTACGAGCAGTACTTC
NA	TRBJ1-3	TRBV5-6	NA	CASSFTGSRSGNTIYF	TGTGCCAGCAGCTTCACAGGGAGTCGTAGTGGAAACACCATATATTTT
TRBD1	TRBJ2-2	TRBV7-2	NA	CASSADRAVTGELFF	TGTGCCAGCAGCGCCGACAGGGCGGTAACCGGGGAGCTGTTTTTT
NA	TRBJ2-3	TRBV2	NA	CASSEALAGTHTDTQYF	TGTGCCAGCAGTGAAGCACTTGCCGGGACTCACACAGATACGCAGTATTTT